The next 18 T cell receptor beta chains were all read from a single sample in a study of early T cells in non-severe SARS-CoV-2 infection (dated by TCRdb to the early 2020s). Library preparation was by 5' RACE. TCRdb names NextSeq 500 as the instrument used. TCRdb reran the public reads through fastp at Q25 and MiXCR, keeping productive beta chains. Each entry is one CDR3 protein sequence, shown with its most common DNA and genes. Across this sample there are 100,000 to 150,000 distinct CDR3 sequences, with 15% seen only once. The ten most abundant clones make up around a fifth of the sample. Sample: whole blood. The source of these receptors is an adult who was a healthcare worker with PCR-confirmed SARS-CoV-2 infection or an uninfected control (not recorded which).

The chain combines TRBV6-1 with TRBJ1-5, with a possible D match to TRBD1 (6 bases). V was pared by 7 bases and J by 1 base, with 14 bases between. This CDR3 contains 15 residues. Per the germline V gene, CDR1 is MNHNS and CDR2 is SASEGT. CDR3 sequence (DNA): TGTGCCAGCAAATCCCTAACAGGGAGCAATCAGCCCCAGCATTTT. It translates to CASKSLTGSNQPQHF.

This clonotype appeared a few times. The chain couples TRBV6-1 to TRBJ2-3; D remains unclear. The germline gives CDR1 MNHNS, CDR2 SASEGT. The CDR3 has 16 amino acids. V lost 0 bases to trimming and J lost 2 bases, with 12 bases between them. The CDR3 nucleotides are TGTGCCAGCAGTGAAGCGCTTAGGCAGGTCACAGATACGCAGTATTTT. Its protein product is CASSEALRQVTDTQYF.

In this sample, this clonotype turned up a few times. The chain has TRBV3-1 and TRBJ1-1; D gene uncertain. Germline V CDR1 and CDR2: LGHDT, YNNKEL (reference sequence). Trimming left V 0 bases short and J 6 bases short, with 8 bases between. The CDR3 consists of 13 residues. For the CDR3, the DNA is TGTGCCAGCAGCCAAGACGGCGGGGCTGAAGCTTTCTTT. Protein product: CASSQDGGAEAFF.

CDR3 sequence: CASSLDTGSTEAFF. DNA for the CDR3: TGCGCCAGCAGCTTGGATACAGGTAGCACTGAAGCTTTCTTT. The chain combines TRBV5-1 with TRBJ1-1; D possibly corresponds to TRBD1 (5 bases). Trimming took 0 bases from V and 4 from J, leaving 10 bases between them. The CDR3 is made up of 14 amino acids. Germline CDR1 and CDR2: SGHRS and YFSETQ.

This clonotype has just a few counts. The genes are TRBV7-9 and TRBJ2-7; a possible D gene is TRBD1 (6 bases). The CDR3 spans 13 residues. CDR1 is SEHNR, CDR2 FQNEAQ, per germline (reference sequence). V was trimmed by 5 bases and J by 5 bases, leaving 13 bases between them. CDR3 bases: TGTGCCAGCAGCCCCACAGGGTTTGACGAGCAGTACTTC. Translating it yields CASSPTGFDEQYF.

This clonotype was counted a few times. The CDR3 DNA follows: TGCAGTGCCAGCCTGGGACAGGGGAGGGAGGCTTTCTTT. Translated, it gives CSASLGQGREAFF. The chain is built from TRBV20-1 and TRBJ1-1; 10 positions match TRBD1. CDR1 DFQATT and CDR2 SNEGSKA come from the germline V gene (reference sequence). The CDR3 contains 13 residues. Trimming removed 6 bases from V and 11 bases from J; junction bases left unmatched: 12.

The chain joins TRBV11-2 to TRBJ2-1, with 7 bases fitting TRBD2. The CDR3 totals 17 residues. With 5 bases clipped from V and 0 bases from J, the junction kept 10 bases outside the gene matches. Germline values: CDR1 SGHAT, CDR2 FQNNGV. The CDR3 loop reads CASSPLLGGGSYNEQFF. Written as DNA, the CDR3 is TGTGCCAGCAGCCCCTTGTTGGGGGGGGGCTCCTACAATGAGCAGTTCTTC.

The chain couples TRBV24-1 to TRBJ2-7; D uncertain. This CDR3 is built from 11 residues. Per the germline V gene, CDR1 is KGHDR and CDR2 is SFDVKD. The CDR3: CASLPSYEQYF. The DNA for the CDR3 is TGTGCTTCCTTGCCCAGCTACGAGCAGTACTTC.

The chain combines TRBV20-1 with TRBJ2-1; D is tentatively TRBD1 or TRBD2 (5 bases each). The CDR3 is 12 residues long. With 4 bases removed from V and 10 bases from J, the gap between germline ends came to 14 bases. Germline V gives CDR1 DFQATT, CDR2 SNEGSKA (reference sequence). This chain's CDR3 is CSATGATLEQFF. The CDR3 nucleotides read TGCAGTGCTACCGGGGCGACCCTGGAGCAGTTCTTC.

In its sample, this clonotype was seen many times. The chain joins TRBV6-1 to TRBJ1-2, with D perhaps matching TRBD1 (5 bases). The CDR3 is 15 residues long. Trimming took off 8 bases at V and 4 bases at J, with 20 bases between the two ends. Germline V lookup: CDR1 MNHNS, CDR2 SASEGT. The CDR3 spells CASELRDGLIYGYTF. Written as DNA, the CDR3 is TGTGCCAGCGAGTTAAGGGACGGACTCATCTATGGCTACACCTTC.

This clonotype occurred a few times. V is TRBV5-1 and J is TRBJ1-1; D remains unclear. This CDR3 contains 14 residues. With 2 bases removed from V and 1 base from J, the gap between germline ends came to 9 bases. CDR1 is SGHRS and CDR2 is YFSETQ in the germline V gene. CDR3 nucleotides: TGCGCCAGCAGCTTAGGAGACGGGAACACTGAAGCTTTCTTT. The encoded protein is CASSLGDGNTEAFF. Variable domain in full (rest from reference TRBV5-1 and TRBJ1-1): KAGVTQTPRYLIKTRGQQVTLSCSPISGHRSVSWYQQTPGQGLQFLFEYFSETQRNKGNFPGRFSGRQFSNSRSEMNVSTLELGDSALYLCASSLGDGNTEAFFGQGTRLTVV.

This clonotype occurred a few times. CDR3 sequence (DNA): TGTGCCAGCAGCTCCTCCGTTGGCACTGAAGCTTTCTTT. This codes for CASSSSVGTEAFF. The chain combines TRBV27 with TRBJ1-1, with unresolved D. The CDR3 length is 13 residues. The germline CDR1 and CDR2 sequences are MNHEY and SMNVEV (reference sequence). Trimming pared 6 bases from V and 4 bases from J, leaving 12 bases between.

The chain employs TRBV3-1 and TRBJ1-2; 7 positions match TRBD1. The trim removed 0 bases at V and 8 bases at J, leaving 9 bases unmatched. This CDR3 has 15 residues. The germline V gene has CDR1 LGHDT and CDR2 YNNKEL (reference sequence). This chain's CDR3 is CASSQETRGNGGYTF. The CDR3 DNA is TGTGCCAGCAGCCAAGAAACCAGGGGGAATGGCGGCTACACCTTC.

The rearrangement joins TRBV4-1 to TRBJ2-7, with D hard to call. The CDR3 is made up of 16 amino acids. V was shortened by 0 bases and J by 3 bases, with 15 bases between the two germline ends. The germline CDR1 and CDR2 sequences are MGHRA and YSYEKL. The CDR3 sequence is CASSQERASQGYEQYF. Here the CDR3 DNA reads TGCGCCAGCAGCCAAGAAAGGGCCAGTCAAGGCTACGAGCAGTACTTC.

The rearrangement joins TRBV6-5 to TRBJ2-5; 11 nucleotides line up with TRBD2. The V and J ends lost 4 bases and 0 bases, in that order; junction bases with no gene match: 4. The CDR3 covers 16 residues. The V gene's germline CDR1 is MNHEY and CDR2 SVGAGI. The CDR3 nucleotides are TGTGCCAGCAGTTGGGGACTAGCGGTACACCAAGAGACCCAGTACTTC. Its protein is CASSWGLAVHQETQYF.

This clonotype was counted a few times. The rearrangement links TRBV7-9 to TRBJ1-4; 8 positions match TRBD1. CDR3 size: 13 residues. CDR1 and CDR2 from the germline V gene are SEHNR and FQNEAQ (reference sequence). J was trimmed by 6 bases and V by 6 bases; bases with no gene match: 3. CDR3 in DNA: TGTGCCAGCAGATACAGGGGGGATGAAAAACTGTTTTTT. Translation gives CASRYRGDEKLFF.

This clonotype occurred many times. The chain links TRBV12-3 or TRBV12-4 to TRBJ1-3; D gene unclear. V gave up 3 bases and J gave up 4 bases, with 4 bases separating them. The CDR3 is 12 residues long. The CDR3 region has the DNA TGTGCCAGCAGTTTTGGAGGAAACACCATATATTTT. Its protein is CASSFGGNTIYF.

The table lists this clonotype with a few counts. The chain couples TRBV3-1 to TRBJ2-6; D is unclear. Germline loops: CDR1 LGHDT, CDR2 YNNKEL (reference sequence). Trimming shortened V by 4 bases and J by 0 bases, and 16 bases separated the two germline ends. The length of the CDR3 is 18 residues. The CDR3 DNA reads TGTGCCAGCAGCCGGGAACCAACGATCAGCTCTGGGGCCAACGTCCTGACTTTC. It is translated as CASSREPTISSGANVLTF.